The 23 T cell receptor beta chains reported below all come from one sample, sequenced in a study of T cells in Graves' hyperthyroidism and ophthalmopathy. Amplified TCR beta CDR3 regions derived from RNA transcripts. Primed by the HTBI set, a first-round RT-PCR was run on the TCR CDR3. Each CDR3 protein gets one entry after TCRdb re-called the multiplex PCR reads with MiXCR. This table holds about 500,000 distinct CDR3 sequences, roughly 17% found once. Material for sequencing was blood. All receptors come from a woman between 18 and 30 years old with Graves' ophthalmopathy.

The chain combines TRBV5-1 with TRBJ2-7; 8 bases line up with TRBD1. The length of the CDR3 is 14 residues. The V segment lost 0 bases and the J segment 6 bases; nucleotides outside the gene matches: 5. Germline assignment: CDR1 SGHRS and CDR2 YFSETQ. Here the CDR3 DNA reads TGCGCCAGCAGCTTGGGGACAGGGACCGTCGAGCAGTACTTC. Its translation is CASSLGTGTVEQYF.

On this clonotype itself: A far more abundant clone sits one base away, making this likely a read error. V and J are TRBV13 and TRBJ1-1; D not certain. V was clipped by 0 bases and J by 3 bases, with 5 bases between them. The CDR3 has 13 amino acids. The germline V gene has CDR1 PRHDT and CDR2 FYEKMQ (reference sequence). The CDR3 bases are TGTGCCAGCAGCTTAGGGGAGTACACTGAAGCTTTCTTT. This gives the protein CASSLGEYTEAFF.

This clonotype showed up just a few times. The chain combines TRBV19 with TRBJ2-1; weak D call: TRBD2 (5 bases). Trimming stripped 5 bases from V and 5 bases from J, with 10 bases between. Germline V gives CDR1 LNHDA, CDR2 SQIVND (reference sequence). This CDR3 has 13 amino acids. The CDR3 DNA reads TGTGCCAGTAGTGAGGGCCCCCACAATGAGCAGTTCTTC. The encoded protein is CASSEGPHNEQFF.

The gene calls are TRBV11-2 and TRBJ1-4; 8 positions agree with TRBD1. Germline V gene lookup returns CDR1 SGHAT and CDR2 FQNNGV. The CDR3 runs to 15 residues. Germline trimming cut 5 bases from V and 7 bases from J; bases unmatched to any gene: 9. This CDR3 is CASSERRRGPEKLFF. CDR3 in DNA: TGTGCCAGCAGCGAACGTCGCAGGGGGCCTGAAAAACTGTTTTTT.

As concerns this clonotype: A much bigger clone sits one base away, suggesting this may be a read error. The chain is built from TRBV10-3 and TRBJ1-1; weak D call: TRBD1 (6 bases). The ends were cut back, 7 bases at V and 9 bases at J, with 15 bases in the middle. Germline CDR1 reads ENHRY; CDR2 reads SYGVKD. The CDR3 consists of 12 residues. The CDR3 bases are TGTGCCATCACCTCAGGGGTGGCTCAAGCTTTCTTT. As protein: CAITSGVAQAFF.

This clonotype was recorded many times. The chain uses TRBV6-2 or TRBV6-3 and TRBJ1-6; 7 bases match TRBD1. Germline values: CDR1 MNHEY, CDR2 SVGEGT. V lost 2 bases to trimming and J lost 7 bases; unmatched junction nucleotides: 11. The CDR3 is 17 amino acids. The CDR3 sequence is CASSYLRHRDSNSPLHF. CDR3 in DNA: TGTGCCAGCAGTTACCTCCGACACCGGGACAGCAATTCACCCCTCCACTTT.

This clonotype was seen repeatedly, ten times or more. The chain uses TRBV6-1 and TRBJ2-2; no reliable D call. The V end was cut by 11 bases, the J end by 2 bases, with 27 bases between. Germline values: CDR1 MNHNS, CDR2 SASEGT. The CDR3 contains 18 residues. The CDR3 sequence: CASFSTAPGTGNTGELFF. Written as DNA, the CDR3 is TGTGCCTCCTTTTCCACAGCTCCGGGTACTGGCAACACCGGGGAGCTGTTTTTT.

This chain uses TRBV19 with TRBJ1-2, with a weak D call TRBD1 (6 bases). The CDR3 runs to 13 residues. The germline V and J ends were trimmed by 8 bases and 5 bases, with 15 bases remaining between them. CDR1 LNHDA and CDR2 SQIVND come from the germline V gene (reference sequence). The CDR3 is CASWAGGAYGYTF. Here the CDR3 DNA reads TGTGCCAGTTGGGCCGGGGGCGCTTATGGCTACACCTTC.

Worth noting for this clonotype: The germline gene is not matched at one end of the junction; a read error may be the cause. This chain's CDR3 is CASSFRGKSQSEKLVF. The CDR3 bases are TGTGCCAGCAGCTTTAGGGGGAAGTCCCAGAGTGAAAAACTGGTTTTT. The V gene is TRBV7-9, the J gene TRBJ1-4, with D possibly matching TRBD1 (6 bases). This CDR3 comprises 16 residues. In germline, CDR1 is SEHNR, CDR2 FQNEAQ (reference sequence).

The V gene is TRBV20-1, the J gene TRBJ1-2, with TRBD1 matching over 7 bases. CDR3 length equals 13 residues. J was trimmed by 4 bases and V by 7 bases; bases with no gene match: 9. From germline, CDR1 is DFQATT and CDR2 SNEGSKA (reference sequence). CDR3 amino acids: CSVSLQGGYGYTF. The CDR3, as DNA: TGCAGTGTTAGTTTGCAGGGGGGCTATGGCTACACCTTC.

Concerning this clonotype: A much larger clonotype is one base distant, so this may be a read error. J is TRBJ2-7 and V is TRBV7-9, with a possible D match to TRBD2 (6 bases). This CDR3 contains 14 residues. V was cut by 6 bases and J by 1 base, with 13 bases left in between. Germline V gene data show CDR1 as SEHNR and CDR2 as FQNEAQ (reference sequence). The CDR3 here is CASSYGGKSYEQYF. In nucleotides, the CDR3 is TGTGCCAGCAGTTATGGCGGGAAATCCTACGAGCAGTACTTC.

This clonotype was recorded many times. The chain links TRBV5-1 to TRBJ1-1; 7 bases align to TRBD1. The CDR3 is made up of 17 amino acids. Per germline, CDR1 SGHRS and CDR2 YFSETQ. The V and J ends lost 0 bases and 1 base, in that order; junction bases with no gene match: 9. In DNA form, the CDR3 reads TGCGCCAGCAGCTTGGCGTGGGTACAGGGGACGAACACTGAAGCTTTCTTT. Amino acids: CASSLAWVQGTNTEAFF.

The genes are TRBV5-1 and TRBJ2-7; D tentatively fits TRBD1 or TRBD2 (5 bases each). V was shortened by 1 base and J by 0 bases, with 11 bases between the two germline ends. CDR3 length: 15 amino acids. Per germline, CDR1 SGHRS and CDR2 YFSETQ. In nucleotides, the CDR3 is TGCGCCAGCAGCTTGACTGGGGACGGCTCCTACGAGCAGTACTTC. Amino acids: CASSLTGDGSYEQYF.

The chain has TRBV27 and TRBJ2-4, with TRBD2 matching 14 bases. CDR3 length: 15 residues. Per the germline V gene, CDR1 is MNHEY and CDR2 is SMNVEV (reference sequence). J lost 5 bases, V lost 5 bases, and 2 bases had no gene match. CDR3 loop: CASSPGLAGENIQYF. Here the CDR3 DNA reads TGTGCCAGCAGTCCGGGACTAGCGGGGGAAAACATTCAGTACTTC.

This clonotype has only a few counts. This chain links TRBV9 with TRBJ2-7, with TRBD2 as a possible D gene (5 bases). V was trimmed by 0 bases and J by 6 bases, leaving 13 bases between them. Germline V gene lookup returns CDR1 SGDLS and CDR2 YYNGEE. CDR3 length equals 14 residues. Here the CDR3 reads CASSVDRGFGEQYF. The CDR3, as DNA: TGTGCCAGCAGCGTAGATAGAGGGTTCGGCGAGCAGTACTTC.

This clonotype was counted ten times or more. V gene TRBV2 combines with J gene TRBJ1-1, with 7 bases matching TRBD1. V dropped 7 bases and J dropped 1; count of bases not matched to a gene: 6. The germline V gene encodes CDR1 SNHLY and CDR2 FYNNEI. The CDR3 extends over 14 amino acids. As DNA, the CDR3 is TGTGCCAGCAATAACAGGGGCCGGAACACTGAAGCTTTCTTT. Protein: CASNNRGRNTEAFF.

This clonotype was seen a handful of times. The V call is TRBV27, the J call TRBJ1-1; the D gene is possibly TRBD1 (6 bases). This CDR3 region has 15 residues. Trimming pared 6 bases from V and 0 bases from J, leaving 14 bases between. Germline CDR1 and CDR2: MNHEY and SMNVEV (reference sequence). CDR3 region: CASRFLDRLNTEAFF. The CDR3 DNA reads TGTGCCAGCAGGTTTCTCGACAGGTTGAACACTGAAGCTTTCTTT.

This clonotype was seen only once. The chain is built from TRBV9 and TRBJ2-3, with 9 bases matching TRBD1. The trim removed 6 bases at V and 5 bases at J, leaving 7 bases unmatched. The CDR3 is 14 amino acids. The germline gives CDR1 SGDLS, CDR2 YYNGEE. The CDR3 DNA sequence: TGTGCCAGCACCGCAGGGACAGGGATAGATACGCAGTATTTT. It yields the protein CASTAGTGIDTQYF.

This clonotype was recorded at least ten times. The V gene is TRBV28, the J gene TRBJ1-2, with D hard to call. The CDR3 is 13 residues long. Deletions cut 6 bases from V and 2 bases from J, with 10 bases between. The germline V gene encodes CDR1 MDHEN and CDR2 SYDVKM. The CDR3 DNA reads TGTGCCAGCAGATTAGGGATCAACTATGGCTACACCTTC. Its protein is CASRLGINYGYTF.

The V gene is TRBV7-9, the J gene TRBJ1-1, with 7 bases aligning to TRBD1. V was pared by 4 bases and J by 5 bases, with 19 bases of the junction left unmatched. Germline V lookup: CDR1 SEHNR, CDR2 FQNEAQ (reference sequence). CDR3 length equals 18 residues. CDR3: CASSSEGRGRSRSTEAFF. CDR3 in DNA: TGTGCCAGCAGCTCCGAAGGTAGGGGGCGGTCCCGAAGTACTGAAGCTTTCTTT.

This clonotype was counted a few times. The chain links TRBV3-1 to TRBJ2-7, with a weak D call TRBD1 (5 bases). The CDR3 runs 12 residues. The germline CDR1 and CDR2 sequences are LGHDT and YNNKEL (reference sequence). The germline V and J ends were trimmed by 6 bases and 10 bases, with 16 bases remaining between them. The CDR3 sequence is CASSQTVFEQYF. CDR3 coding DNA: TGTGCCAGCAGTCAGACAGTATTCGAACAGTACTTC.

The chain links TRBV5-4 to TRBJ1-1, with TRBD1 identical over 8 bases. Germline V gives CDR1 SGHNT, CDR2 YYREEE (reference sequence). This CDR3 contains 12 residues. V gave up 5 bases and J gave up 5 bases; unmatched junction bases: 2. This CDR3 is CASRQGGTEAFF. The CDR3 bases are TGTGCCAGCAGACAGGGGGGGACTGAAGCTTTCTTT. The full variable domain, its missing parts supplied by reference TRBV5-4 and TRBJ1-1, is ETGVTQSPTHLIKTRGQQVTLRCSSQSGHNTVSWYQQALGQGPQFIFQYYREEENGRGNFPPRFSGLQFPNYSSELNVNALELDDSALYLCASRQGGTEAFFGQGTRLTVV.

In its sample, this clonotype was seen many times. The chain is built from TRBV12-3 or TRBV12-4 and TRBJ2-7; D is uncertain. V was trimmed by 0 bases and J by 3 bases, leaving 6 bases between them. CDR3 length equals 13 residues. The CDR3, as DNA: TGTGCCAGCAGTTTAGCGGAGAACTACGAGCAGTACTTC. Translated: CASSLAENYEQYF.